The clone carrying this TCR beta chain was seen a single time. These data are taken from a study of blood T cell repertoires in COVID-19. Whole-study context: The United States, Italy and Spain supplied acute and convalescent COVID-19 samples. PBMCs, B-cell-depleted T cells, or T cells provided the cDNA or gDNA that made up the material.

Per the original methods: From reference gene primer amplification, estimates of nucleated cell counts were derived. Method: immunoSEQ multiplex PCR; TCRdb's copy keeps in-frame clones and lacks some. V and J calls and clone size come straight from that table; D and trimming were deduced from the DNA. The data show 40,000 to 50,000 clones, 90% seen once. CDR3 size: 14 residues. Per germline, CDR1 MDHEN and CDR2 SYDVKM. The V segment lost 2 bases and the J segment 4 bases; nucleotides outside the gene matches: 3. The clonotype originates from a man between 65 and 79 years old with acute or convalescent COVID-19. This sequence joins TRBV28 and TRBJ1-2; 8 bases are a match to TRBD1. Sequenced input: peripheral blood. CDR3 coding DNA: TGTGCCAGCAGTTTAACAGGGGGAACCTATGGCTACACCTTC. Its protein product is CASSLTGGTYGYTF.